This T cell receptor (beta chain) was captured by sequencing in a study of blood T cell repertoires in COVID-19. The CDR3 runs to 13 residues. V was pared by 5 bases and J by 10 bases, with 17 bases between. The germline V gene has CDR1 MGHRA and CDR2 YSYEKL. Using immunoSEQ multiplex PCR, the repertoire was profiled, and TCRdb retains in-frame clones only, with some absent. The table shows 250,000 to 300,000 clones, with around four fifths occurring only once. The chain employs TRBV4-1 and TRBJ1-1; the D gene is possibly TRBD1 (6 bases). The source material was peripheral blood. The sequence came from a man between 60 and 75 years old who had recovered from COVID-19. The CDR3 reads CASSSTGRGGAFF. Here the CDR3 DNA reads TGCGCCAGCAGCTCGACAGGTCGAGGCGGAGCTTTCTTT.